This TCR beta chain is from a study of identical twins. Findings and limits, study-wide: Twins' excess sharing was less marked for out-of-frame beta sequences. An excess of low generation probability was shown by twin-shared out-of-frame alpha sequences.

As regards this clonotype: The antigen is undetermined.

Trimming cost V 7 bases and J 4 bases, with 14 bases left between them. Germline CDR1 reads KGHSH; CDR2 reads LQKENI. This CDR3 spans 13 amino acids. Among all donors, each was a healthy Caucasian. TCRdb itself ran the 5' RACE reads through MiXCR, one entry per CDR3 protein. The data contain approximately 1.8 million distinct CDR3 sequences, 32% of them seen just once; the ten biggest clones take up around 0.25%. The receptor's source is a newborn girl in good health. Material: cord blood. This chain uses TRBV18 with TRBJ2-7, with TRBD2 as a possible D gene (6 bases). Here the CDR3 DNA reads TGTGCCAGCTTTGCTCCAGGGAGGTACGAGCAGTACTTC. It encodes CASFAPGRYEQYF.